A selection of T cell receptor beta chains follows, all from one sample in a study of blood T cells in healthy people across ages. TCRdb re-analysed the 5' RACE reads in MiXCR, keeping a single row per CDR3 protein. The table lists approximately 1,700,000 distinct CDR3 sequences, more than 35% of them singletons. The sample consisted of blood. These receptors came from a human donor in good health. Both conserved end residues are part of each CDR3. The D gene is left open where the match is weak.

j_call v_call d_call cdr3_aa
TRBJ2-7 TRBV20-1 TRBD1 CSALGFGTGLEQYF
TRBJ1-2 TRBV6-5 - CASSYSFRPDYGYTF
TRBJ1-1 TRBV6-2/TRBV6-3 - CASSYIGGIGSIAEAFF
TRBJ2-1 TRBV20-1 TRBD1 CSAWGPGQGAHNEQFF
TRBJ1-4 TRBV13 TRBD1 CASSPFGQGRAEREKLFF
TRBJ2-7 TRBV28 - CASSLRPYYEQYF
TRBJ2-1 TRBV7-6 TRBD1 CASSLGTGEHEQFF
TRBJ2-1 TRBV4-3 TRBD2 CASSQISGGTNNEQFF
TRBJ2-3 TRBV20-1 - CSAPRALPDTQYF
TRBJ2-7 TRBV7-9 TRBD1 CASSLLGARDRVYEQYF
TRBJ2-3 TRBV20-1 TRBD2 CSAYNSGVQGDTQYF
TRBJ1-1 TRBV24-1 - CARTYNNTEAFF
TRBJ2-1 TRBV12-3/TRBV12-4 - CASSWTEPPYNEQFF
TRBJ2-1 TRBV27 - CASSFKGGSYNEQFF
TRBJ2-5 TRBV11-2 - CASSYGRDIGAQYF
TRBJ2-1 TRBV19 TRBD1 CASSTGRRTGQAYNEQFF
TRBJ1-5 TRBV5-1 - CANVGRELDQPQHF
TRBJ2-1 TRBV6-6 - CASSYQELNEQFF
TRBJ2-3 TRBV20-1 TRBD2 CSATPGTTRDTQYF
TRBJ2-5 TRBV5-1 - CASSLALSRETQYF
TRBJ2-1 TRBV12-3/TRBV12-4 - CASSFLRAPEQFF
TRBJ2-5 TRBV10-3 - CAISWTNQETQYF
TRBJ2-7 TRBV18 TRBD1 CASSPRGQGSAEQYF
TRBJ1-6 TRBV7-6 - CASSLDFQNNSPLHF
TRBJ1-5 TRBV12-3/TRBV12-4 - CASSPGSQPGQPQHF
- TRBV7-2 - CASSTRDRTTKTQYF
TRBJ1-4 TRBV2 - CASGEVGAPNEKLFF
TRBJ2-1 TRBV14 TRBD2 CASSPLRGTKETQFF
TRBJ2-7 TRBV7-2 - CASSPGRRSYEQYF
TRBJ1-2 TRBV29-1 - CSVDGPGADYGYTF
TRBJ2-4 TRBV10-3 TRBD2 CAISDQTSAAKNIQYF
TRBJ2-5 TRBV6-5 - CASGYAETQYF
TRBJ2-7 TRBV7-9 - CASSWGGTGATEQYF
TRBJ2-3 TRBV12-3/TRBV12-4 - CASSLGAAVFTDTQYF
TRBJ2-3 TRBV6-4 TRBD2 CASSDSSERGGSDTQYF
TRBJ1-1 TRBV29-1 - CSVKGWTEAFF
TRBJ2-3 TRBV7-2 - CASSFARTTDTQYF
- TRBV7-2 TRBD1 CASSLDGTGRGEQYF
TRBJ2-1 TRBV28 TRBD2 CASSLLTSGIYNEQFF
TRBJ2-7 TRBV18 TRBD2 CASSPQRGVSYEQYF
TRBJ2-1 TRBV9 - CASSVSGQYNEQFF
TRBJ2-4 TRBV20-1 - CSAREELAKNIQYF
TRBJ1-5 TRBV29-1 TRBD1 CSVTTGPSNQPQHF
- TRBV20-1 TRBD1 CSATNRDRVDEQYF
- TRBV7-2 - CASVRAARTYEQYF
- TRBV24-1 - CATSGRKSEQYF
TRBJ2-3 TRBV5-1 TRBD1 CASSWTGHTDTQYF
TRBJ1-5 TRBV24-1 - CATSGTASNQPQHF
TRBJ1-2 TRBV29-1 - CSAGGMTGYTF
TRBJ2-4 TRBV6-6 TRBD1 CASRPGQGKKNIQYF
TRBJ2-5 TRBV24-1 - CATSSGGIETQYF